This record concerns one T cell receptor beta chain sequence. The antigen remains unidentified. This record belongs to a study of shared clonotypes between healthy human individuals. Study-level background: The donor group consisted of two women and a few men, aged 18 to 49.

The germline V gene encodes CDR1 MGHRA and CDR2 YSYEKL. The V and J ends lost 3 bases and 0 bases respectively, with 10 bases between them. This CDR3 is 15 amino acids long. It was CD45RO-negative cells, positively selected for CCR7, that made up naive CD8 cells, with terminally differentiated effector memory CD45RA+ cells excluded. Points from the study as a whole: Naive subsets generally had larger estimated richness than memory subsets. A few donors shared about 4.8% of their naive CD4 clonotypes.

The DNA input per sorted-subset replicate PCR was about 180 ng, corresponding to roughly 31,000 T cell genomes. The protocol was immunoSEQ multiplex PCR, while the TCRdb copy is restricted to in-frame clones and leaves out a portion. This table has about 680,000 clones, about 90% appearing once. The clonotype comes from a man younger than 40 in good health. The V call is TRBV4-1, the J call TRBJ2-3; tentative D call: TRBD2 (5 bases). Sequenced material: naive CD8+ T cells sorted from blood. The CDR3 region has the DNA TGCGCCAGCAGCCAGGCGGGCGTTAGCACAGATACGCAGTATTTT. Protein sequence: CASSQAGVSTDTQYF.